These T cell receptor beta chains were read from a single sample in a study of siplizumab effects on memory and regulatory T cells. The repertoire was sequenced with immunoSEQ multiplex PCR; TCRdb's copy has only in-frame clones and lacks some. This sample has around 100,000 clones, with 94% found just once. Sample: non-Treg CD4+ T cells sorted from blood. The receptors were sampled from a human donor in good health. The CDR3 runs from the conserved cysteine through the conserved F or W. The D gene is left open where the match is weak. Rows give clone size only sometimes, using once, few, many, or a class for an expanded clone.

J | V | size | D | DNA | CDR3
TRBJ2-5 | TRBV14 | - | TRBD1 | TGTGCCAGCAGCCAGGAACAGGGGCGGTTATGGGAGACCCAGTACTTC | CASSQEQGRLWETQYF
TRBJ2-3 | TRBV7-9 | - | - | TGTGCCAGCAGCCCAGGGACGTGGACTAGCACAGATACGCAGTATTTT | CASSPGTWTSTDTQYF
TRBJ2-7 | TRBV28 | - | - | TGTGCCAGCAGTTTAATGGCAGTTTCCTACGAGCAGTACTTC | CASSLMAVSYEQYF
TRBJ2-3 | TRBV7-2 | - | - | TGTGCCAGCAGCCCCGTGGGGGACTCTTACACAGATACGCAGTATTTT | CASSPVGDSYTDTQYF
TRBJ2-7 | TRBV6-5 | - | - | TGTGCCAGCAGTTACTCGGGCTCCTACGAGCAGTACTTC | CASSYSGSYEQYF
TRBJ2-3 | TRBV19 | - | TRBD2 | TGTGCCAGTAGTATTAAATTTGCTAGCGGGAGTGAGACAGATACGCAGTATTTT | CASSIKFASGSETDTQYF
TRBJ1-4 | TRBV14 | once | - | TGTGCCAGCAGCCAAGATTTGTACGGGATAGGTGAAAAACTGTTTTTT | CASSQDLYGIGEKLFF
TRBJ2-1 | TRBV7-8 | - | TRBD1 | TGTGCCAGCAGCTTAGGACAGGGGATCTCCTACAATGAGCAGTTCTTC | CASSLGQGISYNEQFF
TRBJ2-5 | TRBV9 | - | TRBD2 | TGTGCCAGCAGCGCCACGGCGGGAGGGCAAGAGACCCAGTACTTC | CASSATAGGQETQYF
TRBJ2-1 | TRBV30 | - | - | TGTGCCTGGGGCAACCGGGATCAGCAGTTCTTC | CAWGNRDQQFF
TRBJ2-7 | TRBV15 | - | TRBD2 | TGTGCCACCAGCGAAAATCGACTAGCGGGGCCTTCCTACGAGCAGTACTTC | CATSENRLAGPSYEQYF
TRBJ1-2 | TRBV29-1 | once | - | TGCAGCGTTTGGGCAGGGGAGGACTATGGCTACACCTTC | CSVWAGEDYGYTF
TRBJ1-1 | TRBV4-1 | - | - | TGCGCCAGCAGCCAACCAGGGTACACTGAAGCTTTCTTT | CASSQPGYTEAFF
TRBJ2-2 | TRBV7-2 | - | TRBD2 | TGTGCCAGCAGCGGACTAGCGGGAGGGAACACCGGGGAGCTGTTTTTT | CASSGLAGGNTGELFF
TRBJ2-1 | TRBV7-2 | - | - | TGTGCCAGCAGCCCAAGGGGGGGCGGGAGTACGGGCAATGAGCAGTTCTTC | CASSPRGGGSTGNEQFF
TRBJ1-5 | TRBV6-6 | - | - | TGTGCCAGCAGTGTCCGGGCCTATAGCAATCAGCCCCAGCATTTT | CASSVRAYSNQPQHF
TRBJ2-5 | TRBV10-2 | - | - | TGCGCCAGCAGTTGGAGCGGACAAGAGACCCAGTACTTC | CASSWSGQETQYF
TRBJ2-1 | TRBV30 | - | TRBD2 | TGTGCCTGGGACCGTGGGACTAGCGGAAGCTCCTACAATGAGCAGTTCTTC | CAWDRGTSGSSYNEQFF
TRBJ2-5 | TRBV4-1 | - | - | TGCGCCAGCAGCCCCCCAACCCCGCCTCAAGAGACCCAGTACTTC | CASSPPTPPQETQYF
TRBJ1-1 | TRBV5-5 | - | - | TGTGCCAGCAGCTTGGTGGCGAACACTGAAGCTTTCTTT | CASSLVANTEAFF
TRBJ1-1 | TRBV5-8 | - | TRBD1 | TGTGCCAGCAGCATAAACAGGGGAGCTAGGGCTTTCTTT | CASSINRGARAFF
TRBJ2-7 | TRBV7-8 | once | - | TGTGCCAGCAGCTCAGCCGGAGGGGTCTACGAGCAGTACTTC | CASSSAGGVYEQYF
TRBJ2-7 | TRBV28 | - | - | TGTGCCAGCACCCCTTCCAGGGACTACGAGCAGTACTTC | CASTPSRDYEQYF
TRBJ2-5 | TRBV7-8 | - | - | TGTGCCAGCAGCCGTAGGGACGATCACTTAGAGACCCAGTACTTC | CASSRRDDHLETQYF
TRBJ2-3 | TRBV5-6 | - | TRBD2 | TGTGCCAGCAGCCCCGGGACTAGTCTTTCAGATACGCAGTATTTT | CASSPGTSLSDTQYF
TRBJ2-1 | TRBV27 | - | TRBD2 | TGTGCCAGCAGCCCATTTTGGACTAGCGGAAACTCCTACAATGAGCAGTTCTTC | CASSPFWTSGNSYNEQFF
TRBJ1-5 | TRBV7-8 | once | - | TGTGCCAGCACCCCGGGGGGTATCTATCAGCCCCAGCATTTT | CASTPGGIYQPQHF
TRBJ2-2 | TRBV10-2 | - | TRBD2 | TGCGCCAGCACGACTAGCGCTAACACCGGGGAGCTGTTTTTT | CASTTSANTGELFF
TRBJ2-1 | TRBV7-9 | - | - | TGTGCCAGTCGGGGCAGCTACTCCTACAATGAGCAGTTCTTC | CASRGSYSYNEQFF
TRBJ2-3 | TRBV7-9 | - | - | TGTGCCAGCGCAGTCAGCAGCACAGATACGCAGTATTTT | CASAVSSTDTQYF
TRBJ1-5 | TRBV19 | - | TRBD1 | TGTGCCAGTACTGATAGGACAGGGTGGGAAGATCAGCCCCAGCATTTT | CASTDRTGWEDQPQHF
TRBJ2-1 | TRBV2 | - | - | TGTGCCAGCAGTGGGGCAGGGCGATCCTACAATGAGCAGTTCTTC | CASSGAGRSYNEQFF
TRBJ1-2 | TRBV11-2 | once | - | TGTGCCAGCAGCTCGGGCTATGGCTACACCTTC | CASSSGYGYTF
TRBJ2-1 | TRBV10-3 | - | TRBD2 | TGTGCCATCAGCAGGACTAGCGGGACTTCGGGGGTTGAGCAGTTCTTC | CAISRTSGTSGVEQFF
TRBJ2-5 | TRBV27 | - | - | TGTGCCAGCAGGCGGCTGGGGGCCAAATCAGAGACCCAGTACTTC | CASRRLGAKSETQYF